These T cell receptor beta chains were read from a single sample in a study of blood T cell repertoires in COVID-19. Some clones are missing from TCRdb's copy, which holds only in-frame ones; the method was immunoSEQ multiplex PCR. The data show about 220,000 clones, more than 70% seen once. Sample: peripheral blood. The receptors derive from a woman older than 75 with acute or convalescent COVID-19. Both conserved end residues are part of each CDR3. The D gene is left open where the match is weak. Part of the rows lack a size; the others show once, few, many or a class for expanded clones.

cdr3_aa: CATQPGGNYGYTF
cdr3_nt: TGCGCCACCCAACCGGGGGGTAACTATGGCTACACCTTC
cdr3_length: 13
j_call: TRBJ1-2
v_call: TRBV10-2
clone_size: NA
d_call: NA

cdr3_aa: CASSLQGGPNEKLFF
cdr3_nt: TGTGCCAGCAGCCTACAGGGGGGGCCAAATGAAAAACTGTTTTTT
cdr3_length: 15
j_call: TRBJ1-4
v_call: TRBV5-4
clone_size: NA
d_call: TRBD1

cdr3_aa: CASSLGGQEIYEQYF
cdr3_nt: TGTGCCAGCAGCTTAGGGGGCCAGGAGATCTACGAGCAGTACTTC
cdr3_length: 15
j_call: TRBJ2-7
v_call: TRBV7-6
clone_size: NA
d_call: NA

cdr3_aa: CASSSDRGFGTEAFF
cdr3_nt: TGTGCCAGCAGCTCGGACAGGGGGTTTGGCACTGAAGCTTTCTTT
cdr3_length: 15
j_call: TRBJ1-1
v_call: TRBV7-3
clone_size: few
d_call: TRBD1

cdr3_aa: CASSNRGNTEAFF
cdr3_nt: TGTGCCAGCAGTAATCGAGGGAACACTGAAGCTTTCTTT
cdr3_length: 13
j_call: TRBJ1-1
v_call: TRBV2
clone_size: NA
d_call: NA

cdr3_aa: CSVLGQGNNQPQHF
cdr3_nt: TGCAGCGTGCTGGGACAGGGCAACAATCAGCCCCAGCATTTT
cdr3_length: 14
j_call: TRBJ1-5
v_call: TRBV29-1
clone_size: few
d_call: TRBD1

cdr3_aa: CASSTRRSTGELFF
cdr3_nt: TGTGCCAGCAGCACGAGAAGGAGCACCGGGGAGCTGTTTTTT
cdr3_length: 14
j_call: TRBJ2-2
v_call: TRBV9
clone_size: once
d_call: NA

cdr3_aa: CASSLGSARSGYTF
cdr3_nt: TGTGCCAGCAGCTTAGGAAGCGCCAGAAGTGGCTACACCTTC
cdr3_length: 14
j_call: TRBJ1-2
v_call: TRBV7-2
clone_size: NA
d_call: NA

cdr3_aa: CASSSSKLAGSDLETQYF
cdr3_nt: TGTGCCAGCAGCTCCTCCAAACTAGCGGGGAGTGATCTGGAGACCCAGTACTTC
cdr3_length: 18
j_call: TRBJ2-5
v_call: TRBV5-6
clone_size: NA
d_call: TRBD2

cdr3_aa: CASRRERNRNTEAFF
cdr3_nt: TGTGCCAGCAGGCGAGAACGAAACAGGAACACTGAAGCTTTCTTT
cdr3_length: 15
j_call: TRBJ1-1
v_call: TRBV6-5
clone_size: NA
d_call: NA

cdr3_aa: CASSQASTNTEAFF
cdr3_nt: TGTGCCAGCAGTCAGGCATCTACGAACACTGAAGCTTTCTTT
cdr3_length: 14
j_call: TRBJ1-1
v_call: TRBV7-9
clone_size: NA
d_call: NA

cdr3_aa: CASSLRDRGNSPLHF
cdr3_nt: TGCGCCAGCAGCTTAAGGGACAGGGGAAATTCACCCCTCCACTTT
cdr3_length: 15
j_call: TRBJ1-6
v_call: TRBV5-1
clone_size: NA
d_call: TRBD1

cdr3_aa: CASSLEVGGGVHYGYTF
cdr3_nt: TGTGCCAGCAGCTTAGAAGTGGGAGGAGGGGTTCACTATGGCTACACCTTC
cdr3_length: 17
j_call: TRBJ1-2
v_call: TRBV7-2
clone_size: NA
d_call: NA

cdr3_aa: CASSLGGSGYTF
cdr3_nt: TGTGCCAGCAGTTTAGGAGGGTCCGGCTACACCTTC
cdr3_length: 12
j_call: TRBJ1-2
v_call: TRBV12-3/TRBV12-4
clone_size: NA
d_call: NA

cdr3_aa: CASSLAVGVQQFF
cdr3_nt: TGCGCCAGCAGCTTGGCCGTCGGGGTCCAGCAGTTCTTC
cdr3_length: 13
j_call: TRBJ2-1
v_call: TRBV5-1
clone_size: few
d_call: NA

cdr3_aa: CAIRNHLLGKTGELFF
cdr3_nt: TGTGCCATCAGAAACCACTTACTAGGTAAAACCGGGGAGCTGTTTTTT
cdr3_length: 16
j_call: TRBJ2-2
v_call: TRBV10-3
clone_size: NA
d_call: NA

cdr3_aa: CASSLGQGTNYGYTF
cdr3_nt: TGCGCCAGCAGCTTGGGGCAGGGGACTAACTATGGCTACACCTTC
cdr3_length: 15
j_call: TRBJ1-2
v_call: TRBV5-1
clone_size: NA
d_call: NA

cdr3_aa: CASSQEDTVMNTEAFF
cdr3_nt: TGTGCCAGCAGCCAAGAAGATACAGTTATGAACACTGAAGCTTTCTTT
cdr3_length: 16
j_call: TRBJ1-1
v_call: TRBV4-2
clone_size: NA
d_call: NA

cdr3_aa: CASSPPGGSLNTGELFF
cdr3_nt: TGTGCCAGCAGTCCCCCGGGGGGTTCACTGAACACCGGGGAGCTGTTTTTT
cdr3_length: 17
j_call: TRBJ2-2
v_call: TRBV6-6
clone_size: NA
d_call: TRBD2

cdr3_aa: CASSLQENEQFF
cdr3_nt: TGTGCCAGCAGTCTACAGGAAAATGAGCAGTTCTTC
cdr3_length: 12
j_call: TRBJ2-1
v_call: TRBV6-6
clone_size: NA
d_call: NA

cdr3_aa: CASSQDRTGDGYTF
cdr3_nt: TGTGCCAGCAGCCAAGATCGGACGGGGGACGGCTACACCTTC
cdr3_length: 14
j_call: TRBJ1-2
v_call: TRBV4-2
clone_size: few
d_call: NA

cdr3_aa: CASTRDRDGYTF
cdr3_nt: TGTGCCTCCACCCGGGACAGGGATGGCTACACCTTC
cdr3_length: 12
j_call: TRBJ1-2
v_call: TRBV6-6
clone_size: NA
d_call: TRBD1

cdr3_aa: CASSYTGTLSNQPQHF
cdr3_nt: TGTGCCAGCAGTTATACCGGGACATTGAGCAATCAGCCCCAGCATTTT
cdr3_length: 16
j_call: TRBJ1-5
v_call: TRBV6-2/TRBV6-3
clone_size: NA
d_call: NA

cdr3_aa: CASSTGQGLNTEAFF
cdr3_nt: TGTGCCAGCAGCACAGGACAGGGTTTGAACACTGAAGCTTTCTTT
cdr3_length: 15
j_call: TRBJ1-1
v_call: TRBV9
clone_size: NA
d_call: TRBD1

cdr3_aa: CASSPTGGDGNQPQHF
cdr3_nt: TGTGCCAGCTCACCCACAGGGGGCGACGGCAATCAGCCCCAGCATTTT
cdr3_length: 16
j_call: TRBJ1-5
v_call: TRBV18
clone_size: NA
d_call: TRBD1

cdr3_aa: CASSQVSLAGRNTGELFF
cdr3_nt: TGTGCCAGCAGCCAAGTAAGCCTAGCGGGGAGAAACACCGGGGAGCTGTTTTTT
cdr3_length: 18
j_call: TRBJ2-2
v_call: TRBV3-1/TRBV3-2
clone_size: NA
d_call: TRBD2

cdr3_aa: CASSLTRNTEAFF
cdr3_nt: TGTGCCAGCAGTTTAACCAGGAACACTGAAGCTTTCTTT
cdr3_length: 13
j_call: TRBJ1-1
v_call: TRBV27
clone_size: NA
d_call: NA

cdr3_aa: CASSEWQYGYTF
cdr3_nt: TGTGCCAGCAGTGAGTGGCAGTATGGCTACACCTTC
cdr3_length: 12
j_call: TRBJ1-2
v_call: TRBV2
clone_size: NA
d_call: NA

cdr3_aa: CASSQGAVNTGELFF
cdr3_nt: TGTGCCAGCAGCCAAGGGGCAGTGAACACCGGGGAGCTGTTTTTT
cdr3_length: 15
j_call: TRBJ2-2
v_call: TRBV11-2
clone_size: NA
d_call: NA

cdr3_aa: CASATGSPGNTIYF
cdr3_nt: TGTGCCAGCGCGACGGGGTCCCCTGGAAACACCATATATTTT
cdr3_length: 14
j_call: TRBJ1-3
v_call: TRBV6-5
clone_size: NA
d_call: NA

cdr3_aa: CASSLGLGSYEQYF
cdr3_nt: TGTGCCAGCAGCTTAGGCCTGGGGAGCTACGAGCAGTACTTC
cdr3_length: 14
j_call: TRBJ2-7
v_call: TRBV13
clone_size: NA
d_call: NA